This TCR beta chain was observed in a study of patients and donors after allogeneic stem cell transplantation. This CDR3 region has 15 residues. CDR1 is ENHRY, CDR2 SYGVKD, per germline. V shed 8 bases and J 0 bases; nucleotides not matched to a gene: 5. There are a few counts of this clonotype. Each CDR3 protein gets one entry after TCRdb re-called the RT-PCR reads with MiXCR. The sample lists 190,000 or so distinct CDR3 sequences; around 40% were seen once. The sequenced sample was blood, either unsorted or a sorted T cell fraction (not recorded which). This TCR derives from a human donor who was either an allogeneic HSCT recipient or a stem cell or donor lymphocyte infusion donor (not recorded which). It is not recorded whose cells these are; they may come from a transplant donor. The chain has TRBV10-3 and TRBJ1-3, with 9 bases aligning to TRBD1. The CDR3 DNA reads TGTGCCATCGGGACAGGGATGCTCTCTGGAAACACCATATATTTT. This codes for CAIGTGMLSGNTIYF.